The 11 T cell receptor beta chains listed next were all sequenced from one sample in a study of blood T cell repertoires in COVID-19. Only in-frame clones appear in the TCRdb table, and some are missing; sequencing was by immunoSEQ multiplex PCR. The data contain tens of thousands of clones, more than 70% of them singletons. Source material: peripheral blood. Source of these receptors: a man aged 55 to 70 with active COVID-19.

V and J are TRBV11-2 and TRBJ2-7, with D perhaps matching TRBD1 (6 bases). V dropped 1 base and J dropped 4 bases, with 14 bases sitting between them. Germline assignment: CDR1 SGHAT and CDR2 FQNNGV. The CDR3 is made up of 15 amino acids. As DNA, the CDR3 is TGTGCCAGCAGCTTAGTCCCCCAGGGGCAGTACGAGCAGTACTTC. Its translation is CASSLVPQGQYEQYF.

This clone was picked up a small number of times. The chain carries TRBV7-9 and TRBJ2-7; D may be TRBD1 (5 bases). Trimming took 6 bases from V and 4 from J, leaving 16 bases between them. CDR3 length: 14 residues. The V gene's germline CDR1 is SEHNR and CDR2 FQNEAQ (reference sequence). The DNA of the CDR3 is TGTGCCAGCAGGTTATCGGCAGGGCAATACGAGCAGTACTTC. Translation: CASRLSAGQYEQYF.

The chain's CDR3 is CASSLGVDSPFEQYF. The CDR3 nucleotides are TGTGCCAGCAGCTTGGGGGTGGACTCCCCTTTCGAGCAGTACTTC. This rearrangement joins TRBV5-4 to TRBJ2-7, with TRBD2 as a possible D gene (5 bases). The CDR3 runs 15 residues. Trimming took 0 bases from V and 6 from J, leaving 16 bases between them. CDR1 and CDR2 (germline): SGHNT, YYREEE (reference sequence).

The chain joins TRBV4-1 to TRBJ1-2; TRBD1 agrees at 7 bases. Unmatched junction bases numbered 16, after V lost 6 bases and J lost 6 bases. CDR3 length: 16 amino acids. The germline V gene encodes CDR1 MGHRA and CDR2 YSYEKL. The CDR3 spells CASSSSTRGVLDGYTF. CDR3 coding DNA: TGCGCCAGCAGTTCGTCAACCAGGGGGGTTCTTGATGGCTACACCTTC.

This clone was picked up a small number of times. CDR3: CASSGTGASYEQYF. For the CDR3, the DNA is TGTGCCAGTTCGGGGACAGGGGCTTCCTACGAGCAGTACTTC. The chain employs TRBV19 and TRBJ2-7, with 10 bases lining up with TRBD1. The length of the CDR3 is 14 residues. With V trimmed by 8 bases and J by 1 base, 5 bases remained unmatched. Germline V gives CDR1 LNHDA, CDR2 SQIVND (reference sequence).

The CDR3 protein is CASSPGAGEGNQPQHF. The CDR3, as DNA: TGCGCCAGCAGCCCCGGTGCAGGGGAGGGGAATCAGCCCCAGCATTTT. The chain employs TRBV4-1 and TRBJ1-5, with D perhaps matching TRBD1 (6 bases). The CDR3 extends over 16 amino acids. CDR1 is MGHRA and CDR2 is YSYEKL in the germline V gene. V dropped 4 bases and J dropped 4 bases, with 17 bases sitting between them.

The genes are TRBV9 and TRBJ2-5; D is perhaps TRBD1 (6 bases). Trimming stripped 5 bases from V and 0 bases from J, with 14 bases between. CDR1 SGDLS and CDR2 YYNGEE come from the germline V gene. CDR3 length: 15 amino acids. As DNA, the CDR3 is TGTGCCAGCAGTACAGGACAGCCTTACCAAGAGACCCAGTACTTC. As protein: CASSTGQPYQETQYF.

The V gene is TRBV7-2, the J gene TRBJ2-1; 12 bases line up with TRBD2. Trimming at V came to 5 bases and at J to 6 bases, leaving 8 bases not matched to a gene. The germline V gene encodes CDR1 SGHTA and CDR2 FQGNSA. This CDR3 has 16 amino acids. CDR3 nucleotides: TGTGCCAGCAGCGGACGTCTAGCGGGGGGGACCAATGAGCAGTTCTTC. Amino acid sequence: CASSGRLAGGTNEQFF.

This clone was recorded once. This chain joins TRBV7-2 and TRBJ1-1; 10 bases are shared with TRBD1. This CDR3 has 18 amino acids. CDR1 SGHTA and CDR2 FQGNSA come from the germline V gene. V dropped 5 bases and J dropped 3; count of bases not matched to a gene: 15. The DNA for the CDR3 is TGTGCCAGCAGCCTAGGGTCGGACAGGGGGATTCGGGACACTGAAGCTTTCTTT. Amino acids: CASSLGSDRGIRDTEAFF.

In DNA form, the CDR3 reads TGCGCCAGCCGGGGGGACCAAGAGACCCAGTACTTC. Residues: CASRGDQETQYF. The chain links TRBV5-1 to TRBJ2-5, with TRBD2 identical over 7 bases. Per the germline V gene, CDR1 is SGHRS and CDR2 is YFSETQ. This CDR3 has 12 amino acids. The V segment lost 7 bases and the J segment 0 bases; nucleotides outside the gene matches: 0.

The rearrangement uses TRBV5-1 and TRBJ1-2, with 10 positions matching TRBD1. The germline V gene encodes CDR1 SGHRS and CDR2 YFSETQ. This CDR3 is 15 amino acids long. With V trimmed by 3 bases and J by 7 bases, 9 bases remained unmatched. The CDR3 bases are TGCGCCAGCAGCTCGGTGGGGACAGGGGTCTCTGGCTACACCTTC. This gives the protein CASSSVGTGVSGYTF. Based on the CDR3 plus reference TRBV5-1 and TRBJ1-2, the full variable domain is KAGVTQTPRYLIKTRGQQVTLSCSPISGHRSVSWYQQTPGQGLQFLFEYFSETQRNKGNFPGRFSGRQFSNSRSEMNVSTLELGDSALYLCASSSVGTGVSGYTFGSGTRLTVV.